These 30 T cell receptor beta chains share one sample of origin, sequenced in a study of CD8+ T cells in alopecia areata. Extracted RNA was reverse transcribed into cDNA, the sequencing template. Repertoires were generated with immunoSEQ multiplex PCR, while TCRdb's copy carries only in-frame clones and drops some. The profile shows 93,000 or so clones, roughly 53% of them singletons. The sample comprised CD4+ T cells sorted from blood. The origin of the receptors is a human donor in good health.

The V and J genes are TRBV7-2 and TRBJ2-1; D is possibly TRBD2 (7 bases). This CDR3 comprises 17 residues. Germline V lookup: CDR1 SGHTA, CDR2 FQGNSA. The V end lost 3 bases, the J end lost 0 bases, and 15 bases lay between the germline ends. The DNA for the CDR3 is TGTGCCAGCAGCTTGGTGTCGGGGGGCCTCTCCTACAATGAGCAGTTCTTC. This encodes CASSLVSGGLSYNEQFF.

This clone turned up a few times. The CDR3 loop reads CASSVSSGRGASYEQYF. The CDR3, as DNA: TGTGCCAGCAGTGTCAGTAGCGGGAGGGGGGCCTCCTACGAGCAGTACTTC. The rearrangement joins TRBV2 to TRBJ2-7; 11 nucleotides align to TRBD2. The CDR3 has 17 amino acids. Germline CDR1 reads SNHLY; CDR2 reads FYNNEI. The trim removed 4 bases at V and 0 bases at J, leaving 8 bases unmatched. The whole variable domain, remainder taken from reference TRBV2 and TRBJ2-7, is EPEVTQTPSHQVTQMGQEVILRCVPISNHLYFYWYRQILGQKVEFLVSFYNNEISEKSEIFDDQFSVERPDGSNFTLKIRSTKLEDSAMYFCASSVSSGRGASYEQYFGPGTRLTVT.

CDR3 protein: CASRTTSGGTDTQYF. The DNA of the CDR3 is TGTGCCAGCAGGACGACTAGCGGGGGTACAGATACGCAGTATTTT. The V and J genes are TRBV27 and TRBJ2-3, with 12 nucleotides matching TRBD2. CDR3 size: 15 residues. Per germline, CDR1 MNHEY and CDR2 SMNVEV (reference sequence). The trim removed 6 bases at V and 3 bases at J, leaving 4 bases unmatched.

The rearrangement uses TRBV29-1 and TRBJ2-3; either TRBD1 or TRBD2 may fit D (6 bases each). Trimming cost V 7 bases and J 9 bases, with 14 bases left between them. Germline CDR1 is SQVTM and CDR2 is ANQGSEA. The CDR3 loop spans 11 amino acids. CDR3 region: CSGTGTSTQYF. The CDR3 nucleotides are TGCAGCGGTACAGGGACTTCGACGCAGTATTTT.

The chain uses TRBV29-1 and TRBJ2-5; D remains ambiguous. The CDR3 extends over 14 amino acids. Per germline, CDR1 SQVTM and CDR2 ANQGSEA. V was cut by 4 bases and J by 2 bases, with 14 bases left in between. CDR3 nucleotide sequence: TGCAGCGTTGGGATAAGCCCCTCACAAGAGACCCAGTACTTC. Translation: CSVGISPSQETQYF.

This clone turned up a few times. The chain is built from TRBV7-8 and TRBJ2-6; D gene ambiguous. This CDR3 contains 15 residues. Germline V gives CDR1 SGHVS, CDR2 FQNEAQ. The V end was cut by 5 bases, the J end by 0 bases, with 8 bases between. CDR3 region: CASSPPASGANVLTF. The DNA of the CDR3 is TGTGCCAGCAGCCCGCCCGCCTCTGGGGCCAACGTCCTGACTTTC. The whole variable domain, remainder taken from reference TRBV7-8 and TRBJ2-6, is GAGVSQSPRYKVAKRGQDVALRCDPISGHVSLFWYQQALGQGPEFLTYFQNEAQLDKSGLPSDRFFAERPEGSVSTLKIQRTQQEDSAVYLCASSPPASGANVLTFGAGSRLTVL.

This rearrangement joins TRBV29-1 to TRBJ1-2; D gene uncertain. Germline V lookup: CDR1 SQVTM, CDR2 ANQGSEA. Trimming stripped 4 bases from V and 4 bases from J, with 13 bases between. This CDR3 comprises 13 residues. The CDR3 loop is CSVVSGLIYGYTF. The CDR3 region has the DNA TGCAGCGTTGTCTCCGGCCTAATCTATGGCTACACCTTC.

The chain employs TRBV7-8 and TRBJ2-5, with D possibly being TRBD1 (5 bases). V lost 0 bases, J lost 1 base, and 15 bases lay in between. The CDR3 is 17 amino acids. The germline CDR1 and CDR2 sequences are SGHVS and FQNEAQ. This chain's CDR3 is CASSLAGRIGFQETQYF. DNA of the CDR3: TGTGCCAGCAGCTTAGCGGGGCGGATCGGTTTCCAAGAGACCCAGTACTTC.

V usage is TRBV2 and J usage is TRBJ2-1; D gene unclear. Germline loops: CDR1 SNHLY, CDR2 FYNNEI. The CDR3 spans 12 residues. Trimming shortened V by 8 bases and J by 6 bases, and 11 bases separated the two germline ends. The CDR3 DNA reads TGTGCCAGCCGGCGAGAGTTCAATGAGCAGTTCTTC. It encodes CASRREFNEQFF.

The rearrangement joins TRBV19 to TRBJ2-6; D is ambiguous. Trimming took 6 bases from V and 0 from J, leaving 9 bases between them. CDR3 length: 15 amino acids. Looked up from germline, CDR1 is LNHDA and CDR2 is SQIVND (reference sequence). CDR3 sequence reads: CASRSDSSGANVLTF. The CDR3, as DNA: TGTGCCAGTAGATCAGATAGCTCTGGGGCCAACGTCCTGACTTTC.

The chain combines TRBV2 with TRBJ2-7; tentatively, D is TRBD2 (5 bases). CDR1 and CDR2 from the germline V gene are SNHLY and FYNNEI. The V and J ends lost 4 bases and 3 bases respectively, with 7 bases between them. The CDR3 loop spans 12 amino acids. The CDR3 DNA sequence: TGTGCCAGCAGTGGACTACGCTACGAGCAGTACTTC. Translated: CASSGLRYEQYF. Variable domain in full (rest from reference TRBV2 and TRBJ2-7): EPEVTQTPSHQVTQMGQEVILRCVPISNHLYFYWYRQILGQKVEFLVSFYNNEISEKSEIFDDQFSVERPDGSNFTLKIRSTKLEDSAMYFCASSGLRYEQYFGPGTRLTVT.

V gene TRBV7-2 combines with J gene TRBJ2-3, with D tentatively TRBD2 (7 bases). Germline CDR1 reads SGHTA; CDR2 reads FQGNSA. V gave up 1 base and J gave up 8 bases, with 16 bases separating them. This CDR3 contains 15 residues. CDR3: CASSLGGGALGTQYF. The CDR3 nucleotides are TGTGCCAGCAGCTTAGGAGGGGGGGCATTGGGTACGCAGTATTTT.

This clone was counted a few times. V and J are TRBV2 and TRBJ1-5; possible D gene TRBD1, 5 bases. The CDR3 is 16 residues long. The V end was cut by 0 bases, the J end by 4 bases, with 13 bases between. Germline loops: CDR1 SNHLY, CDR2 FYNNEI. The CDR3 DNA follows: TGTGCCAGCAGTGAAGCTCCGGCAGGGCCGAATCAGCCCCAGCATTTT. Translating it yields CASSEAPAGPNQPQHF.

V and J are TRBV11-2 and TRBJ1-2; 7 bases fit TRBD1. The CDR3 has 15 residues. Per the germline V gene, CDR1 is SGHAT and CDR2 is FQNNGV. V lost 0 bases and J lost 5; bases outside the gene matches: 6. The CDR3 DNA is TGTGCCAGCAGCTTAGAAGCAGGGGGGCAATATGGCTACACCTTC. Translating it yields CASSLEAGGQYGYTF.

This clone was seen more than once but under ten times. The chain employs TRBV4-3 and TRBJ2-7; no firm D call. Trimming removed 2 bases from V and 2 bases from J, with 13 bases in between. CDR1 LGHNA and CDR2 YSLEER come from the germline V gene. The CDR3 length is 15 residues. Here the CDR3 reads CASSQRADQPYEQYF. CDR3 bases: TGCGCCAGCAGCCAACGGGCGGACCAGCCCTACGAGCAGTACTTC.

The sample holds a few counts of this clone. J is TRBJ2-2 and V is TRBV7-8; no clear D. The CDR3 contains 15 residues. Germline V gives CDR1 SGHVS, CDR2 FQNEAQ. The V end was cut by 5 bases, the J end by 3 bases, with 13 bases between. For the CDR3, the DNA is TGTGCCAGCAGCGCCACACGGGCCGACACCGGGGAGCTGTTTTTT. It encodes CASSATRADTGELFF.

The V gene is TRBV2, the J gene TRBJ1-2; weak D call: TRBD1 (5 bases). V lost 5 bases and J 3 bases, leaving 10 bases between the germline ends. The germline gives CDR1 SNHLY, CDR2 FYNNEI. This CDR3 has 13 residues. The CDR3 region is CASSPQGYYGYTF. The CDR3 nucleotides are TGTGCCAGCAGTCCCCAGGGTTACTATGGCTACACCTTC. The entire variable domain, with the rest obtained from reference TRBV2 and TRBJ1-2, is as follows: EPEVTQTPSHQVTQMGQEVILRCVPISNHLYFYWYRQILGQKVEFLVSFYNNEISEKSEIFDDQFSVERPDGSNFTLKIRSTKLEDSAMYFCASSPQGYYGYTFGSGTRLTVV.

A word on this clone: A read error may produce the germline difference seen at one junction end. CDR3 region: CAWSVQSVTSLGF. The CDR3 nucleotides read TGTGCCTGGAGTGTACAAAGCGTTACGTCTTTGGGCTTC. The chain uses TRBV30 and TRBJ2-7; D unresolved. This CDR3 region has 13 residues. Germline V gene data show CDR1 as GTSNPN and CDR2 as SVGIG (reference sequence). The full variable domain, in which reference TRBV30 and TRBJ2-7 provide the parts outside the CDR3, is SQTIHQWPATLVQPVGSPLSLECTVEGTSNPNLYWYRQAAGRGLQLLFYSVGIGQISSEVPQNLSASRPQDRQFILSSKKLLLSDSGFYLCAWSVQSVTSLGFGPGTRLTVT.

This clone was counted between two and nine times. The V and J genes are TRBV5-8 and TRBJ2-5; TRBD2 agrees at 12 bases. The germline V gene encodes CDR1 SGHTS and CDR2 YDEGEE. V was pared by 4 bases and J by 6 bases, with 10 bases of the junction left unmatched. The CDR3 sequence is 16 residues long. Written as DNA, the CDR3 is TGTGCCAGCAGCGCCTATCTAGCGGGGGGGCCAAAGACCCAGTACTTC. Translating it yields CASSAYLAGGPKTQYF. The whole variable domain, remainder taken from reference TRBV5-8 and TRBJ2-5, is EAGVTQSPTHLIKTRGQQATLRCSPISGHTSVYWYQQALGLGLQFLLWYDEGEERNRGNFPPRFSGRQFPNYSSELNVNALELEDSALYLCASSAYLAGGPKTQYFGPGTRLLVL.

This clone occurred a few times. The chain links TRBV14 to TRBJ1-1, with D possibly being TRBD1 (6 bases). The CDR3 covers 14 residues. Germline lookup yields CDR1 SGHDN and CDR2 FVKESK. Trimming pared 4 bases from V and 3 bases from J, leaving 12 bases between. The chain's CDR3 is CASSLQDSYTEAFF. The CDR3 coding sequence is TGTGCCAGCAGCCTACAGGACAGTTACACTGAAGCTTTCTTT.

This clone has just a few counts. This chain joins TRBV11-2 and TRBJ1-1; D is unclear. The germline V and J ends were trimmed by 4 bases and 12 bases, with 9 bases remaining between them. Germline V gene data show CDR1 as SGHAT and CDR2 as FQNNGV. This CDR3 comprises 10 residues. CDR3 loop: CASSSVMTFF. The CDR3 DNA follows: TGTGCCAGCAGCTCAGTGATGACTTTCTTT.

The gene calls are TRBV6-5 and TRBJ1-1; D not resolved. The CDR3 has 15 residues. The germline CDR1 and CDR2 sequences are MNHEY and SVGAGI. The germline V and J ends were trimmed by 0 bases and 3 bases, with 11 bases remaining between them. The CDR3: CASSYSPGGYTEAFF. CDR3 DNA: TGTGCCAGCAGTTACTCGCCGGGAGGGTACACTGAAGCTTTCTTT.

The sample holds a few counts of this clone. The rearrangement uses TRBV29-1 and TRBJ2-1, with 8 positions matching TRBD2. The V gene's germline CDR1 is SQVTM and CDR2 ANQGSEA. J lost 0 bases, V lost 4 bases, and 5 bases had no gene match. CDR3 length: 15 residues. CDR3 in DNA: TGCAGCGTTGTTCAAGCGGGGGACTCCTACAATGAGCAGTTCTTC. Protein sequence: CSVVQAGDSYNEQFF.

The chain has TRBV10-3 and TRBJ2-5; 9 bases are shared with TRBD1. Germline values: CDR1 ENHRY, CDR2 SYGVKD. The CDR3 has 13 amino acids. After removal of 6 bases from V and 5 bases from J, the junction contained 4 bases not matched to a gene. Written as DNA, the CDR3 is TGTGCCATCAGCACAGGGGGCACGGAGACCCAGTACTTC. Residues: CAISTGGTETQYF.

The chain carries TRBV29-1 and TRBJ1-4; no reliable D call. Between the trimmed V and J ends, which lost 7 bases and 7 bases, there was a span of 16 bases. The CDR3 is made up of 13 amino acids. In germline, CDR1 is SQVTM, CDR2 ANQGSEA. CDR3 residues: CSAGPNLGEKLFF. CDR3 nucleotide sequence: TGCAGCGCCGGGCCCAACCTCGGTGAAAAACTGTTTTTT.

The rearrangement uses TRBV27 and TRBJ1-2; D perhaps matches TRBD1 (6 bases). Germline lookup yields CDR1 MNHEY and CDR2 SMNVEV (reference sequence). Trimming cost V 5 bases and J 7 bases, with 20 bases left between them. The CDR3 is made up of 15 amino acids. In DNA form, the CDR3 reads TGTGCCAGCAGTCCCGGAGGGGGGTATGGAGGTGGCTACACCTTC. Translating gives CASSPGGGYGGGYTF.

This clone was observed many times. This rearrangement joins TRBV28 to TRBJ1-1, with D uncertain. Trimming removed 5 bases from V and 1 base from J, with 17 bases in between. Looked up from germline, CDR1 is MDHEN and CDR2 is SYDVKM. The CDR3 consists of 16 residues. CDR3 in amino acids: CASSLNARTSNTEAFF. For the CDR3, the DNA is TGTGCCAGCAGTCTCAACGCGCGGACGTCGAACACTGAAGCTTTCTTT.

The gene calls are TRBV29-1 and TRBJ1-1, with D possibly TRBD1 on 5 matching bases. This CDR3 is built from 15 residues. The V end lost 7 bases, the J end lost 10 bases, and 28 bases lay between the germline ends. Germline lookup yields CDR1 SQVTM and CDR2 ANQGSEA. Written as DNA, the CDR3 is TGCAGCGGTGCAGGGTCAGGCGCAGGCACCGGCGGAGCTTTCTTT. As protein: CSGAGSGAGTGGAFF.

This sequence joins TRBV29-1 and TRBJ2-5; unclear D gene. This CDR3 spans 14 amino acids. CDR1 is SQVTM, CDR2 ANQGSEA, per germline. Trimming removed 2 bases from V and 2 bases from J, with 12 bases in between. For the CDR3, the DNA is TGCAGCGTTGAATGGGGTAGCCTGCAAGAGACCCAGTACTTC. Translating gives CSVEWGSLQETQYF.

This clone was seen a few times. J is TRBJ2-7 and V is TRBV7-2; D may be TRBD1 or TRBD2 (5 bases each). With 7 bases removed from V and 3 bases from J, the gap between germline ends came to 19 bases. Germline CDR1 SGHTA, CDR2 FQGNSA. There are 15 residues in the CDR3. CDR3 in amino acids: CASILGTGISYEQYF. CDR3 in DNA: TGTGCCAGCATCCTGGGGACGGGGATAAGCTACGAGCAGTACTTC.